This T cell receptor (beta chain) is drawn from a study of CD8 T cells in ankylosing spondylitis. Each CDR3 protein gets one entry after TCRdb re-called the 5' RACE reads with MiXCR. This table has tens of thousands of distinct CDR3 sequences, roughly 2.6% appearing once. The study, taken as a whole, reports: Prior work had noted some motif variants in reactive arthritis blood and synovial fluid. Clones linked to the disease showed a CD8+ phenotype. They occurred at relatively low frequencies in peripheral blood.

Germline assignment: CDR1 SGDLS and CDR2 YYNGEE. With 0 bases removed from V and 6 bases from J, the gap between germline ends came to 7 bases. The CDR3 is 13 residues long. Turning to this clonotype: Antigen: not known.

The clonotype was recovered from a male donor with ankylosing spondylitis or in good health (not recorded which). The chain employs TRBV9 and TRBJ1-5; D is uncertain. Sequencing input: blood, either unsorted or a sorted T cell fraction (not recorded which). The CDR3 bases are TGTGCCAGCAGCGTAGAGGGAATTCAGCCCCAGCATTTT. Translating it yields CASSVEGIQPQHF.